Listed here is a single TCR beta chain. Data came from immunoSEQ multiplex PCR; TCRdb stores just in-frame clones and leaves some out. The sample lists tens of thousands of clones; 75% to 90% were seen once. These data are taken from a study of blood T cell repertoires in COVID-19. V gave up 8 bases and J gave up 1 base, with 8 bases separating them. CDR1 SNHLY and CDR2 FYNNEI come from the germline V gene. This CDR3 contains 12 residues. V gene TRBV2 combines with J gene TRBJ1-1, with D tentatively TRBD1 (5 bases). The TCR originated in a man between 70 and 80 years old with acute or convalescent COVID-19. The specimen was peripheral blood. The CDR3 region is CASSQGNTEAFF. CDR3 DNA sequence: TGTGCCAGCTCCCAGGGGAACACTGAAGCTTTCTTT.